The entry that follows covers one T cell receptor beta chain sequence. The assay was immunoSEQ multiplex PCR, and TCRdb's table has in-frame clones only and misses some. The table lists 25,000 to 30,000 clones, more than 75% of them singletons. The entry originates in a study of neoadjuvant nivolumab and ipilimumab in lung cancer. V gave up 6 bases and J gave up 8 bases, with 16 bases separating them. The length of the CDR3 is 13 residues. Germline values: CDR1 MNHNS, CDR2 SASEGT. The source was tumor tissue, collected after neoadjuvant nivolumab, alone or with ipilimumab, at or shortly before surgery. The V gene is TRBV6-1, the J gene TRBJ1-2, with D possibly being TRBD1 (5 bases). This TCR came from an adult with non-small cell lung cancer. The CDR3 bases are TGTGCCAGCAGGGACCAGGGTGAGAGGGGCTACACCTTC. This codes for CASRDQGERGYTF.